Each of the 29 T cell receptor beta chains below was sequenced from the same sample in a study of OX40 agonist ivuxolimab in advanced cancers. Library preparation employed the immunoSEQ multiplex PCR assay. What TCRdb holds here is the immuneACCESS table cut down to in-frame rearrangements. Part of the clones is not present; checked against another copy, under half of the missing clones reflect an unresolved V gene, and the others are unexplained. Here the sample has about 89,000 clones; roughly 88% occur a single time. Of the sample, less than 0.75% is held by the ten largest clones. The sample consisted of CD4+ or CD8+ T cells sorted from blood, taken in a trial of the OX40 agonist ivuxolimab. The receptors originated from an adult with an advanced solid tumor such as melanoma, head and neck, liver or kidney cancer.

The chain employs TRBV4-3 and TRBJ1-4; no definite D call. The CDR3 is 14 amino acids. The V end was cut by 2 bases, the J end by 5 bases, with 9 bases between. The V gene's germline CDR1 is LGHNA and CDR2 YSLEER. In nucleotides, the CDR3 is TGCGCCAGCAGCCAAATAACCGGGAATGAAAAACTGTTTTTT. It specifies CASSQITGNEKLFF.

This clone was found once. The gene calls are TRBV30 and TRBJ2-2, with 8 bases matching TRBD2. The germline CDR1 and CDR2 sequences are GTSNPN and SVGIG (reference sequence). Trimming at V came to 0 bases and at J to 4 bases, leaving 7 bases not matched to a gene. There are 16 residues in the CDR3. The CDR3 region is CAWSVAGGAVTGELFF. Written as DNA, the CDR3 is TGTGCCTGGAGTGTGGCCGGGGGGGCTGTCACCGGGGAGCTGTTTTTT.

The chain is built from TRBV19 and TRBJ1-4; D perhaps matches TRBD1 (5 bases). The germline V gene encodes CDR1 LNHDA and CDR2 SQIVND (reference sequence). The CDR3 runs 15 residues. V lost 9 bases, J lost 0 bases, and 14 bases lay in between. The CDR3 loop reads CASRRAGSTNEKLFF. In DNA, the CDR3 is TGTGCCAGCCGGAGGGCAGGGTCAACTAATGAAAAACTGTTTTTT.

This clone was counted once. CDR3 bases: TGTGCCAGTTGCCAGGGGAGAGATGAAAAACTGTTTTTT. Amino acid sequence: CASCQGRDEKLFF. The chain links TRBV18 to TRBJ1-4; tentatively, D is TRBD1 (6 bases). The V and J ends lost 9 bases and 6 bases respectively, with 14 bases between them. In germline, CDR1 is KGHSH, CDR2 LQKENI. The CDR3 covers 13 residues.

The rearrangement links TRBV5-6 to TRBJ2-7; TRBD1 aligns across 7 bases. Germline assignment: CDR1 SGHDT and CDR2 YYEEEE. The CDR3 totals 14 residues. V lost 2 bases and J lost 2; bases outside the gene matches: 4. Written as DNA, the CDR3 is TGTGCCAGCAGCTTCCGGGACAGTACCTACGAGCAGTACTTC. Residues: CASSFRDSTYEQYF.

V usage is TRBV7-8 and J usage is TRBJ2-5; D unresolved. CDR1 SGHVS and CDR2 FQNEAQ come from the germline V gene. V was clipped by 0 bases and J by 5 bases, with 13 bases between them. This CDR3 has 15 residues. The DNA for the CDR3 is TGTGCCAGCAGCTTAGCGGAGCAACACGCGGAGACCCAGTACTTC. This codes for CASSLAEQHAETQYF.

This chain connects TRBV5-1 to TRBJ2-5, with a possible D match to TRBD1 (6 bases). Trimming pared 2 bases from V and 3 bases from J, leaving 11 bases between. CDR1 SGHRS and CDR2 YFSETQ come from the germline V gene. This CDR3 has 14 amino acids. The CDR3 protein is CASSFGRGEETQYF. The CDR3 nucleotides are TGCGCCAGCAGCTTTGGCAGGGGAGAAGAGACCCAGTACTTC.

The V gene is TRBV5-1, the J gene TRBJ1-6; no clear D. V shed 0 bases and J shed 7 bases, with 11 bases lying between them. CDR3 length: 15 residues. CDR1 is SGHRS and CDR2 is YFSETQ in the germline V gene. CDR3 bases: TGCGCCAGCAGCTTGGATGTCACCGCGAATTCACCCCTCCACTTT. Translated, it gives CASSLDVTANSPLHF.

The gene calls are TRBV4-1 and TRBJ1-4; 9 bases map to TRBD1. The CDR3 covers 19 residues. Germline V gene data show CDR1 as MGHRA and CDR2 as YSYEKL. V was pared by 4 bases and J by 0 bases, with 12 bases of the junction left unmatched. Here the CDR3 DNA reads TGCGCCAGCAGCCCCCACCCTGGGGACAGGGTTTCAACTAATGAAAAACTGTTTTTT. Its translation: CASSPHPGDRVSTNEKLFF.

The chain has TRBV7-9 and TRBJ2-5; D gene unclear. This CDR3 contains 11 residues. V gave up 3 bases and J gave up 5 bases, with 4 bases separating them. The V gene's germline CDR1 is SEHNR and CDR2 FQNEAQ (reference sequence). The CDR3, as DNA: TGTGCCAGCAGCTTTCTCGAGACCCAGTACTTC. This sequence encodes CASSFLETQYF.

The rearrangement uses TRBV5-1 and TRBJ1-3; the match to TRBD1 covers 8 bases. The CDR3 spans 16 residues. J was trimmed by 1 base and V by 4 bases; bases with no gene match: 7. From germline, CDR1 is SGHRS and CDR2 YFSETQ. DNA for the CDR3: TGCGCCAGCAGCGGCACAGGGGGTTATTCTGGAAACACCATATATTTT. Amino acid sequence: CASSGTGGYSGNTIYF. The full variable domain, with the rest looked up from reference TRBV5-1 and TRBJ1-3, is KAGVTQTPRYLIKTRGQQVTLSCSPISGHRSVSWYQQTPGQGLQFLFEYFSETQRNKGNFPGRFSGRQFSNSRSEMNVSTLELGDSALYLCASSGTGGYSGNTIYFGEGSWLTVV.

This rearrangement joins TRBV19 to TRBJ1-5; 10 positions match TRBD1. V gave up 9 bases and J gave up 6 bases; unmatched junction bases: 5. The germline CDR1 and CDR2 sequences are LNHDA and SQIVND (reference sequence). This CDR3 has 13 amino acids. The CDR3 sequence is CARDRGLGQPQHF. In DNA, the CDR3 is TGTGCCAGAGACAGGGGGCTAGGTCAGCCCCAGCATTTT.

This chain uses TRBV7-3 with TRBJ2-3; D is undetermined. Germline V gene lookup returns CDR1 SGHTA and CDR2 FQGTGA. Trimming shortened V by 1 base and J by 0 bases, and 8 bases separated the two germline ends. The CDR3 extends over 15 amino acids. The CDR3: CASSLNGPSTDTQYF. CDR3 in DNA: TGTGCCAGCAGCTTAAACGGACCTAGCACAGATACGCAGTATTTT.

The genes are TRBV18 and TRBJ1-5; D might be TRBD1 (5 bases). The CDR3 length is 14 residues. CDR1 and CDR2 from the germline V gene are KGHSH and LQKENI. The V and J ends lost 6 bases and 2 bases respectively, with 11 bases between them. The CDR3 nucleotides read TGTGCCAGCTCCGAGGGGTATGGCAATCAGCCCCAGCATTTT. It codes for CASSEGYGNQPQHF.

The chain combines TRBV6-1 with TRBJ1-2; tentatively, D is TRBD1 (6 bases). V shed 6 bases and J shed 0 bases, with 8 bases lying between them. This CDR3 has 13 residues. Looked up from germline, CDR1 is MNHNS and CDR2 is SASEGT. The CDR3 region has the DNA TGTGCCAGCAGGGGGGCCACTAACTATGGCTACACCTTC. As protein: CASRGATNYGYTF.

The V gene is TRBV6-1, the J gene TRBJ1-2, with D possibly TRBD1 on 6 matching bases. Germline loops: CDR1 MNHNS, CDR2 SASEGT. The CDR3 runs to 13 residues. V was cut by 8 bases and J by 1 base, with 11 bases left in between. CDR3 residues: CASLRTDNYGYTF. CDR3 nucleotides: TGTGCCAGCCTACGGACAGATAACTATGGCTACACCTTC.

The V and J genes are TRBV30 and TRBJ1-6; a weak D match, TRBD1 (5 bases). The CDR3 is 18 amino acids. V was pared by 3 bases and J by 4 bases, with 22 bases between. CDR1 and CDR2 from the germline V gene are GTSNPN and SVGIG (reference sequence). CDR3 DNA: TGTGCCTGGAGCGGGACGATGGACCCTACCGCGTATAATTCACCCCTCCACTTT. As protein: CAWSGTMDPTAYNSPLHF.

The chain links TRBV18 to TRBJ2-1, with unresolved D. Germline V CDR1 and CDR2: KGHSH, LQKENI. The CDR3 totals 14 residues. Trimming shortened V by 5 bases and J by 6 bases, and 14 bases separated the two germline ends. DNA of the CDR3: TGTGCCAGCTCATCTGAGACGATCGGCAATGAGCAGTTCTTC. The encoded protein is CASSSETIGNEQFF.

The V gene is TRBV20-1, the J gene TRBJ2-7, with D maybe TRBD2 (5 bases). The CDR3 covers 11 residues. V was cut by 2 bases and J by 7 bases, with 9 bases left in between. The V gene's germline CDR1 is DFQATT and CDR2 SNEGSKA (reference sequence). CDR3 in amino acids: CSARTSGEQYF. Written as DNA, the CDR3 is TGCAGTGCTAGAACGTCGGGGGAGCAGTACTTC.

J is TRBJ1-2 and V is TRBV4-1, with a weak D call TRBD1 (5 bases). This CDR3 spans 14 amino acids. Germline V gene lookup returns CDR1 MGHRA and CDR2 YSYEKL. V was cut by 0 bases and J by 4 bases, with 9 bases left in between. The CDR3 region has the DNA TGCGCCAGCAGCCAAGATAGGGGAACCTATGGCTACACCTTC. This codes for CASSQDRGTYGYTF.

The genes are TRBV28 and TRBJ2-2; D may be TRBD2 (5 bases). Trimming removed 6 bases from V and 5 bases from J, with 16 bases in between. The V gene's germline CDR1 is MDHEN and CDR2 SYDVKM. The CDR3 totals 15 residues. The CDR3 DNA follows: TGTGCCAGCAGGGAACGGGATAAAGGGACCGGGGAGCTGTTTTTT. This gives the protein CASRERDKGTGELFF.

The chain carries TRBV6-5 and TRBJ2-7; 8 bases map to TRBD2. After removal of 5 bases from V and 6 bases from J, the junction contained 9 bases not matched to a gene. Germline CDR1 is MNHEY and CDR2 is SVGAGI. This CDR3 contains 14 residues. The CDR3 sequence is CASSKGLEYSEQYF. As DNA, the CDR3 is TGTGCCAGCAGTAAGGGACTAGAGTATTCCGAGCAGTACTTC.

The chain uses TRBV27 and TRBJ1-1; D is uncertain. CDR3 length: 15 amino acids. In germline, CDR1 is MNHEY, CDR2 SMNVEV (reference sequence). Trimming cost V 5 bases and J 0 bases, with 13 bases left between them. As DNA, the CDR3 is TGTGCCAGCAGTAAGGCAGGAGATTTGAACACTGAAGCTTTCTTT. Residues: CASSKAGDLNTEAFF.

The chain combines TRBV28 with TRBJ1-2, with D uncertain. Trimming shortened V by 2 bases and J by 5 bases, and 12 bases separated the two germline ends. The CDR3 is 14 amino acids. Germline-derived CDR1 and CDR2 are MDHEN and SYDVKM. The CDR3 DNA reads TGTGCCAGCAGTTTAACCGGGTCCCTTTATGGCTACACCTTC. Protein sequence: CASSLTGSLYGYTF.

The chain combines TRBV7-2 with TRBJ2-7; 12 bases are a match to TRBD2. V dropped 2 bases and J dropped 6; count of bases not matched to a gene: 11. This CDR3 has 17 residues. Germline V CDR1 and CDR2: SGHTA, FQGNSA. CDR3 in amino acids: CASSLQPTSGSGVEQYF. The CDR3 DNA sequence: TGTGCCAGCAGCTTACAACCGACTAGCGGGAGTGGTGTCGAGCAGTACTTC.

The genes are TRBV19 and TRBJ1-5; perhaps TRBD1 as D (5 bases). Germline values: CDR1 LNHDA, CDR2 SQIVND (reference sequence). Trimming removed 3 bases at V and 0 bases at J, with 15 bases between. The CDR3 has 17 amino acids. The CDR3 region is CASSMSSPTASNQPQHF. Here the CDR3 DNA reads TGTGCCAGTAGTATGAGTTCCCCGACAGCTAGCAATCAGCCCCAGCATTTT.

The V and J genes are TRBV7-9 and TRBJ1-2; D remains unclear. The CDR3 loop spans 17 amino acids. Trimming stripped 1 base from V and 3 bases from J, with 18 bases between. The germline V gene has CDR1 SEHNR and CDR2 FQNEAQ (reference sequence). CDR3 nucleotide sequence: TGTGCCAGCAGCTTAGAAAGGCAGCTATACGAACACTATGGCTACACCTTC. Translated: CASSLERQLYEHYGYTF.

This chain links TRBV28 with TRBJ2-5; TRBD1 might be the D (7 bases). The germline V gene has CDR1 MDHEN and CDR2 SYDVKM. V was clipped by 6 bases and J by 1 base, with 15 bases between them. The CDR3 covers 15 residues. CDR3 nucleotides: TGTGCCAGCAGACCAGGAGGGGGCATCCAAGAGACCCAGTACTTC. The encoded protein is CASRPGGGIQETQYF. Filled out from reference TRBV28 and TRBJ2-5, the complete variable domain reads DVKVTQSSRYLVKRTGEKVFLECVQDMDHENMFWYRQDPGLGLRLIYFSYDVKMKEKGDIPEGYSVSREKKERFSLILESASTNQTSMYLCASRPGGGIQETQYFGPGTRLLVL.

The chain is built from TRBV11-2 and TRBJ2-3; D remains ambiguous. There are 14 residues in the CDR3. Germline assignment: CDR1 SGHAT and CDR2 FQNNGV. V was clipped by 5 bases and J by 1 base, with 10 bases between them. CDR3 bases: TGTGCCAGCAGCCTGTTCTTCCGCACAGATACGCAGTATTTT. It specifies CASSLFFRTDTQYF.